This is a list of T cell receptor beta chains from one sample in a study of CD8+CD57+ T cells in acquired aplastic anemia. TCRdb redid the calling of the reads with MiXCR, one entry per CDR3 protein. The table lists 150,000 to 200,000 distinct CDR3 sequences, less than 60% of them singletons. The sequenced material came from sorted CD4+, CD8+, or CD8+CD57+ T cells (not recorded which) from PBMCs. The receptors here all came from a human donor with aplastic anemia. Both conserved end residues are part of each CDR3. The order of the fields is CDR3 length, V gene, D gene, J gene, clone size, CDR3 DNA, CDR3 protein. A D gene is named only where the DNA matches it firmly. The size field is filled for only some rows; it gives once, few, many or a size class.

16	TRBV15	.	TRBJ2-5	few	TGTGCCACCAGCAGAGGTATCGGACTGGGGGAAGAGACCCAGTACTTC	CATSRGIGLGEETQYF
14	TRBV7-2	.	TRBJ2-7	.	TGTGCCAGCAGCCCCAGTCCCATCCCCTACGAGCAGTACTTC	CASSPSPIPYEQYF
15	TRBV10-3	.	TRBJ2-7	.	TGTGCCATCAGTGAGTCGCAAAGAGGGTTCGACGAGCAGTACTTC	CAISESQRGFDEQYF
18	TRBV9	.	TRBJ1-1	many	TGTGCCAGCAGCCAACCCCCCGCCTTAGGACCGCCGAACACTGAAGCTTTCTTT	CASSQPPALGPPNTEAFF
14	TRBV19	.	TRBJ2-5	.	TGTGCCAGTAGTATAAGCCAGGGTCGAGAGACCCAGTACTTC	CASSISQGRETQYF
15	TRBV5-1	.	TRBJ2-7	.	TGCGCCAGCAGCTTGGAGCAGGTCTCTCCCTACGAGCAGTACTTC	CASSLEQVSPYEQYF
14	TRBV29-1	TRBD2	TRBJ2-7	.	TGCAGCGTTGAAAGTGCCGGGAGGCCCTACGAGCAGTACTTC	CSVESAGRPYEQYF
17	TRBV11-1	.	TRBJ2-6	.	TGTGCCAGCAGCGCCGGCAGGGGAGGCTCTGGGGCCAACGTCCTGACTTTC	CASSAGRGGSGANVLTF
15	TRBV12-3/TRBV12-4	TRBD1	TRBJ2-7	once	TGTGCCAGCAGAAGCGGACAGGGGCTATACTACGAGCAGTACTTC	CASRSGQGLYYEQYF
13	TRBV20-1	.	TRBJ1-6	.	TGCAGTGCTAGAGTAGGGTATAATTCACCCCTCCACTTT	CSARVGYNSPLHF
15	TRBV6-5	.	TRBJ2-1	.	TGTGCCAGCAGTTGCTATAACGACTTTTCTTCTGGCCAGTTCTTC	CASSCYNDFSSGQFF
12	TRBV10-3	.	TRBJ2-7	.	TGTGCCATCTCTGGGGACTCCTACGAGCAGTACTTC	CAISGDSYEQYF
13	TRBV29-1	TRBD2	TRBJ2-1	.	TGCAGCGAGAAGGCTAGCGGTAACAATGAGCAGTTCTTC	CSEKASGNNEQFF
14	TRBV7-8	.	TRBJ2-5	.	TGTGCCAGCAGCCCCCCGGGGTCTGTGGAGACCCAGTACTTC	CASSPPGSVETQYF
14	TRBV2	.	TRBJ1-1	many	TGTGCCAGCAACTCGATCGGAGAGGGCACTGAAGCTTTCTTT	CASNSIGEGTEAFF
13	TRBV24-1	.	TRBJ1-2	many	TGTGCCACCAGTGGCCTAGTAGTGGATGGCTACACCTTC	CATSGLVVDGYTF
16	TRBV20-1	.	TRBJ2-7	.	TGCAGTGCTAGAGGTTCCTTGGCGGGGGACAACAGGCTACAGTACTTC	CSARGSLAGDNRLQYF
13	TRBV28	.	TRBJ2-1	few	TGTGCCAGCACGGGACCTCCCTACAATGAGCAGTTCTTC	CASTGPPYNEQFF
14	TRBV5-1	TRBD1	TRBJ2-7	many	TGCGCCAGCAGCTCCGGGACAGGGGCGTACGAGCAGTACTTC	CASSSGTGAYEQYF
15	TRBV11-2	.	TRBJ1-2	once	TGTGCCAGCAGCTCGAGGGGGGGGAAAAACTATGGCTACACCTTC	CASSSRGGKNYGYTF
17	TRBV24-1	TRBD1	TRBJ2-2	once	TGTGCCACCAGTGATTCAGACAGGGGGTCGAACACCGGGGAGCTGTTTTTT	CATSDSDRGSNTGELFF
12	TRBV7-9	.	TRBJ2-1	.	TGTGCCAGCAGCCCCGGGTGGAATGAGCAGTTCTTC	CASSPGWNEQFF
15	TRBV10-3	.	TRBJ1-5	.	TGTGCCAGCAGTGAACTCGGACAATACAATCAGCCCCAGCATTTT	CASSELGQYNQPQHF
14	TRBV12-3/TRBV12-4	TRBD1	TRBJ1-1	many	TGTGCCAGCATCCAGGGACAGGGGAACACTGAAGCTTTCTTT	CASIQGQGNTEAFF
14	TRBV30	.	TRBJ2-7	many	TGTGCCTGGAGTGTATCGCCCTTCCCCTACGAGCAGTACTTC	CAWSVSPFPYEQYF
13	TRBV30	TRBD1	TRBJ2-7	.	TGTGCCTGGGACAGGGTAAGCTCCTACGAGCAGTACTTC	CAWDRVSSYEQYF
14	TRBV11-3	.	TRBJ2-7	many	TGTGCCAGCAGCTTAGTTGGGGACTCCTACGAGCAGTACTTC	CASSLVGDSYEQYF
15	TRBV28	.	TRBJ2-7	.	TGTGCCAGCAGCGTTCCGGGATCGGCTATCCACGAGCAGTACTTC	CASSVPGSAIHEQYF
12	TRBV2	.	TRBJ1-5	.	TGTGCCACCGAGCGGGAGTTCGACAATGAGCATTTT	CATEREFDNEHF
15	TRBV12-3/TRBV12-4	.	TRBJ2-2	many	TGTGCCAGCACCCGAGCGGGCTTGAACACCGGGGAGCTGTTTTTT	CASTRAGLNTGELFF
12	TRBV12-3/TRBV12-4	.	TRBJ2-1	many	TGTGCCAGCAGTTTAACAGCTAATGAGCAGTTCTTC	CASSLTANEQFF
13	TRBV6-1	TRBD1	TRBJ1-2	many	TGTGCCAGCAGGGGGACAGCTAACTATGGCTACACCTTC	CASRGTANYGYTF
15	TRBV2	.	TRBJ2-7	.	TGTGCCAGCAGTGGCCGGGACGAAGGTGCCCACGAGCAGTACTTC	CASSGRDEGAHEQYF